This T cell receptor (beta chain) came from a study of cytomegalovirus exposure and HLA in healthy donors (dated by TCRdb to between 2016 and 2019). About the study as a whole: An earlier analysis of approximately 600 of the donors reported more than 250 Gb of sequence data and 117 million unique TCR beta sequences from around 200 million T cells. An early release that covered some 630 HLA-typed donors contained around 300 gigabases of sequencing data and tens of millions of unique TCR sequences. Among the roughly 410 genotyped donors, 75% to 90% belonged to the genetic ancestry cluster associated with self-reported Caucasian donors. The study aimed to test whether cataloging public T cell receptors could reveal signatures of past pathogen exposure. The study profiled the T cell repertoires of around 700 subjects by immunosequencing and related them to cytomegalovirus serostatus. A separate validation cohort of roughly 130 different subjects was used in addition to the approximately 700-subject first cohort. The study combined high-throughput TCR immunosequencing, statistical association of individual TCRs with disease status, and machine learning to predict cytomegalovirus infection status. To study patterns of TCR occurrence, a later analysis re-analyzed previously published TCR beta repertoires from several hundred donors and added high-resolution HLA genotyping. In the later analysis, no new phenotypic data were used to find candidate immune exposures; instead, reliance was placed on TCR beta sequences and their occurrence across donors. An earlier analysis of fewer than 700 of the donors applied high-throughput TCR beta sequencing to assess whether each TCR beta V gene segment acted as functional or pseudogenic. Donor age, sex, ethnicity and CMV serostatus were collected together with the repertoire data. A later genetic analysis took genome-wide SNP genotypes for about three fifths of the 666 donors and used that subset as a discovery cohort. Every repertoire in the discovery cohort had been generated on one and the same sequencing platform. Class I and class II HLA loci were covered by the typing at four-digit resolution. Typing coverage varied by locus: roughly 629-640 donors for A, B, C, DRB1 and DQB1; approximately 500 for DQA1; nearly 610 for DPA1; roughly 450 for DPB1. Five DR-DQ haplotypes were treated as single units for association and clustering because of strong linkage in the cohort. Across about 370 genotyped donors of the cohort, an average of roughly 250,000 unique TCR beta nucleotide sequences per donor were sequenced, and 15% to 20% of those sequences were non-productive.

Libraries were constructed by the immunoSEQ multiplex PCR assay. A mixture of 60 forward primers for TCR Vbeta segments and 13 reverse primers for TCR Jbeta segments was used in the multiplex PCR. A multiplex PCR assay on genomic DNA amplified the CDR3 region of rearranged TCR beta genes. On the Illumina HiSeq System, the amplified TCR beta libraries were sequenced as 87-base-pair reads. For the original study's pipeline: In a later analysis, tens of millions of unique TCR beta chains were counted across the 500 to 850 repertoires, and roughly 11 million of these chains were shared by at least two donors. To remove PCR and sequencing errors, raw reads were error-corrected and collapsed into unique sequences using a nearest-neighbor algorithm that merged closely related sequences. Alignment of CDR3 sequences to IMGT reference sequences was used to assign V, D and J gene segments. For a sequence to be retained, a match of at least six nucleotides was required to both a V gene segment and a J gene segment. Rearrangements were called productive when the CDR3 lacked stop codons and stayed in frame with V and J; all others were non-productive. Following IMGT convention, CDR3 was defined as the stretch from the second conserved V-encoded cysteine up to the conserved J-encoded phenylalanine. Sequences without an unambiguous match to a single V gene segment were excluded from the earlier analysis of about 630 of the donors. In an earlier analysis of a few hundred of the donors, V segments were called functional above 56.7% productive rearrangements and were called segregating when the between-donor standard deviation exceeded 5%. A statistical classification framework was developed to diagnose cytomegalovirus status using the catalog of TCR beta chain sequences. In a later analysis, V and J genes were assigned by comparing TCR nucleotide sequences against IMGT/GENE-DB human TR gene sequences. The TCRdist pipeline was used in a later analysis to assign CDR3 sequences and most-parsimonious VDJ recombination scenarios. In a later analysis, each TCR beta chain was defined by its CDR3 amino acid sequence together with its V-gene family, and reads without a unique V-gene family were excluded. To address suspected cross-contamination and a sequencing artifact, a later analysis removed roughly 640 highly shared, low-generation-probability nucleotide sequences. In a later analysis, a clonal expansion index was calculated for each public chain from normalized within-repertoire ranks of inferred template counts. In a later analysis, generation probabilities were computed using a VDJ recombination model fitted to out-of-frame rearrangements, and the results were checked against IGoR. In a later analysis, TCR-TCR, TCR-HLA and TCR-CMV co-occurrence was scored with hypergeometric tests, and a repertoire-size bias correction was applied to TCR pairs. A later analysis estimated false discovery rates by permuting HLA or CMV assignments 20 times. In a later analysis, co-occurring TCRs were grouped using DBSCAN, and TCRdist sequence similarity was added for clustering within HLA-allele-positive subsets. Co-occurrence clustering excluded repertoires with fewer than 30,000 or more than 120,000 public chains, plus five with anomalous nucleotide sharing. TCRdb carries this immuneACCESS record with in-frame sequences only. Its versions omit some clonotypes, under half of them owing to an unresolved V gene in the studies checked, with the rest unexplained. That table furnishes V, J and clone size, whereas the DNA furnished D and trimming. This sample gives 90,000 to 140,000 clones in total; more than 60% of them show up just once. Together, the top ten hold 2% to 2.5% of the sample.

The cohort comprised some 680 healthy bone marrow donors. At the time of sampling, all cohort members were nominally healthy, though unrecorded immune exposures were likely present. The donor tested CMV seronegative, placing the donor among the roughly 350 seronegative members of the cohort. A peripheral blood sample was collected from each donor, and TCR beta sequencing was performed on peripheral blood mononuclear cells. Genomic DNA was extracted from the blood cell samples with the Qiagen DNeasy Blood Extraction Kit. What the research found in general, with its limitations: A further reported finding was that TCR beta sequences accurately predicted the HLA-A and HLA-B alleles for most subjects in the first cohort. CMV serostatus was the only immune exposure information available for the cohort. Presence/absence analyses assumed roughly uniform sequencing depth across donors, an assumption that may not hold. In a later analysis, TCR association rates were found to vary across HLA loci, with the most associated TCRs seen for DRB1 alleles and the fewest for HLA-C alleles. In a later analysis, over 15,000 TCR beta sequences were associated with specific HLA alleles at a false discovery rate of 0.05. Strong co-occurrence of HLA alleles, especially DR and DQ, made assigning TCR associations to individual alleles difficult. Most TCR sequences were seen in very few donors, while some public TCRs were found in many individuals. Because HLA typing was unavailable for some donors at each locus, only the typed subset was used in association tests. Three of the identified cytomegalovirus-associated TCR beta chains were confirmed in vitro to be specific for cytomegalovirus antigens. A group of highly shared sequence variants was considered likely to be a technical artifact of the sequencing pipeline. The authors suggested that the approach could potentially be extended to other disease states and immunological phenotypes. A later genetic analysis reported fewer N-insertions in productive TCRs among donors in an Asian-associated ancestry cluster than the approximately 700-donor mean. In a later analysis, HLA-associated TCR beta chains were found to be more clonally expanded and to have lower generation probabilities than equally common non-associated chains. Only TCR beta chains were sequenced in this cohort, and the absence of alpha or paired-chain data limited detectable features. According to a later analysis, parvovirus B19, influenza, CMV and Epstein-Barr virus appeared linked to several top co-occurrence clusters. Correlated functional status among segregating V segments might be attributable to linkage disequilibrium, but an unknown experimental factor could not be ruled out. An association between a missense DCLRE1C variant and V-gene and J-gene trimming of TCR beta chains was found in a later genetic analysis and replicated in an independent cohort. In an earlier analysis of approximately 590 of the donors, most TCR beta V segments appeared in productive rearrangements about 90% or about 30% of the time, broadly matching IMGT annotations. Cytomegalovirus status was reported to be diagnosed by the classifier with high specificity and sensitivity in both the original and validation cohorts. The study gave a list of 150 to 200 TCR beta chains associated with cytomegalovirus. Because counts were too low, about 18 rarely observed V segments, including chromosome 9 orphons, were excluded from the earlier analysis of roughly 580 of the donors. In a later analysis, most CMV-associated TCR beta chains were found to appear HLA-restricted, with HLA associations seemingly driven largely by CMV exposure.

As concerns this clone: This clone's antigen is unknown. Nothing much larger sits one base from this clone, and base qualities are not available.

This clonotype originated in a man aged 25-40 years in good health and CMV-seronegative. The sample comprised PBMCs.

CDR3 reads: CASSPGTSGSPATDTQYF. The DNA sequence is as follows: TGTGCCAGCAGCCCCGGGACTAGCGGGAGTCCCGCCACAGATACGCAGTATTTT. This sequence uses TRBV5-4 and TRBJ2-3, with 14 junctional bases fitting TRBD2. Including the terminal cysteine and phenylalanine, the CDR3 comprises 18 residues. CDR3 DNA is the only sequence kept; it has 54 bases, read in frame from the first base. Sequences SGHNT (CDR1) and YYREEE (CDR2) are obtained from the germline V gene (reference sequence). For this chain, trimming is 4 bases at the V end and 2 bases at the J end, and the number of junction bases without a gene match is 9.